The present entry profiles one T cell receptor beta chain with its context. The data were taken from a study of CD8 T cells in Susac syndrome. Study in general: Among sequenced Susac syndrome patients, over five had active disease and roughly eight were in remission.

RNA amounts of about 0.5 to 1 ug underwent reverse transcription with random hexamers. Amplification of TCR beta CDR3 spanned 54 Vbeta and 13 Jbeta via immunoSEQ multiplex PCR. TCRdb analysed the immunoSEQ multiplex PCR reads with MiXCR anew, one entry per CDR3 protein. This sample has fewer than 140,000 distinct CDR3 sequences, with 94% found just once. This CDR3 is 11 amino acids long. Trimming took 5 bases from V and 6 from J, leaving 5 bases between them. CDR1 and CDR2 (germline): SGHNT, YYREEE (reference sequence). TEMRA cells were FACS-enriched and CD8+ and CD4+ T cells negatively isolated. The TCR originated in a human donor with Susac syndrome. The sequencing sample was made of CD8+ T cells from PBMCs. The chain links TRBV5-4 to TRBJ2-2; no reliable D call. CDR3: CASSFSGELFF. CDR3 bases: TGTGCCAGCAGTTTTTCCGGGGAGCTGTTTTTT.